These 29 T cell receptor beta chains share one sample of origin, sequenced in a study of CD8 T cells in ankylosing spondylitis. MiXCR, run by TCRdb on the 5' RACE reads, gives a single entry per CDR3 protein. The sample lists 200,000 to 250,000 distinct CDR3 sequences, around 11% occurring once. The sequenced sample consisted of blood, either unsorted or a sorted T cell fraction (not recorded which). The receptors were sampled from a male donor with ankylosing spondylitis or in good health (not recorded which).

This clonotype has a count of ten or more. The V call is TRBV24-1, the J call TRBJ2-1, with TRBD2 identical over 10 bases. Germline-derived CDR1 and CDR2 are KGHDR and SFDVKD. This CDR3 is 15 amino acids long. Unmatched junction bases numbered 1, after V lost 5 bases and J lost 1 base. CDR3 amino acids: CATSASGSSYNEQFF. The CDR3 nucleotides read TGTGCCACCAGTGCTAGCGGGAGTTCCTACAATGAGCAGTTCTTC.

Many counts were recorded for this clonotype. The J gene is TRBJ2-7, the V gene TRBV28, with TRBD1 identical over 9 bases. The trim removed 8 bases at V and 2 bases at J, leaving 4 bases unmatched. Looked up from germline, CDR1 is MDHEN and CDR2 is SYDVKM. The CDR3 extends over 13 amino acids. This chain's CDR3 is CASGTGYTYEQYF. The CDR3 DNA reads TGTGCCAGCGGGACAGGGTATACCTACGAGCAGTACTTC.

This sequence joins TRBV7-2 and TRBJ1-5; D possibly corresponds to TRBD1 (5 bases). There are 15 residues in the CDR3. Trimming took off 0 bases at V and 7 bases at J, with 13 bases between the two ends. Germline V gives CDR1 SGHTA, CDR2 FQGNSA. The DNA for the CDR3 is TGTGCCAGCAGCTTAGCTCCAGGGTCTTACCAGCCCCAGCATTTT. Encoded protein: CASSLAPGSYQPQHF.

V and J are TRBV2 and TRBJ2-1; 9 nucleotides match TRBD2. Germline V gives CDR1 SNHLY, CDR2 FYNNEI. The CDR3 is 14 residues long. V lost 7 bases to trimming and J lost 2 bases; unmatched junction nucleotides: 3. In nucleotides, the CDR3 is TGTGCCAGCATAGCGGGGGTCACCTACAATGAGCAGTTCTTC. It specifies CASIAGVTYNEQFF.

This clonotype was recorded many times. The chain joins TRBV5-1 to TRBJ1-6; D gene uncertain. V lost 5 bases and J lost 13, with 7 bases in between. CDR1 and CDR2 (germline): SGHRS, YFSETQ. CDR3 length equals 10 residues. CDR3 sequence: CASSCQPLHF. The CDR3 coding sequence is TGCGCCAGCAGTTGCCAGCCCCTCCACTTT. The complete variable domain, with remaining parts taken from reference TRBV5-1 and TRBJ1-6, reads KAGVTQTPRYLIKTRGQQVTLSCSPISGHRSVSWYQQTPGQGLQFLFEYFSETQRNKGNFPGRFSGRQFSNSRSEMNVSTLELGDSALYLCASSCQPLHFGNGTRLTVT.

Ten or more counts support this clonotype. The chain recombines TRBV29-1 with TRBJ1-2, with TRBD1 matching over 9 bases. Trimming took 7 bases from V and 8 from J; bases not matched to a gene: 11. Germline-derived CDR1 and CDR2 are SQVTM and ANQGSEA. This CDR3 spans 13 amino acids. The CDR3 loop is CSAKPTGGWGYTF. CDR3 DNA sequence: TGCAGCGCTAAGCCGACAGGGGGTTGGGGCTACACCTTC. Full variable domain (missing parts from reference TRBV29-1 and TRBJ1-2): SAVISQKPSRDICQRGTSLTIQCQVDSQVTMMFWYRQQPGQSLTLIATANQGSEATYESGFVIDKFPISRPNLTFSTLTVSNMSPEDSSIYLCSAKPTGGWGYTFGSGTRLTVV.

This chain links TRBV20-1 with TRBJ2-3; 10 bases match TRBD2. CDR1 DFQATT and CDR2 SNEGSKA come from the germline V gene (reference sequence). J was trimmed by 5 bases and V by 0 bases; bases with no gene match: 11. This CDR3 is 17 amino acids long. This chain's CDR3 is CSARDFSLAGEIDTQYF. Here the CDR3 DNA reads TGCAGTGCTAGAGATTTCAGTCTAGCGGGAGAGATAGATACGCAGTATTTT.

As regards this clonotype: Just one base apart from a much larger clone, this may be a read error. V is TRBV6-5 and J is TRBJ2-2; the D is unclear. The CDR3 runs to 14 residues. Trimming shortened V by 2 bases and J by 1 base, and 5 bases separated the two germline ends. Per the germline V gene, CDR1 is MNHEY and CDR2 is SVGAGI. Here the CDR3 reads CASSYAQNTGELFF. In nucleotides, the CDR3 is TGTGCCAGCAGTTACGCCCAGAACACCGGGGAGCTGTTTTTT.

The V and J genes are TRBV10-3 and TRBJ2-1, with TRBD2 as a possible D gene (5 bases). Germline values: CDR1 ENHRY, CDR2 SYGVKD. The CDR3 consists of 14 residues. V gave up 11 bases and J gave up 5 bases, with 19 bases separating them. CDR3: CAAQAGVEDNEQFF. CDR3 nucleotide sequence: TGTGCCGCCCAGGCCGGGGTCGAAGACAATGAGCAGTTCTTC.

This clonotype has a count of ten or more. This chain uses TRBV12-3 or TRBV12-4 with TRBJ2-7; 8 bases match TRBD1. With V trimmed by 3 bases and J by 8 bases, 6 bases remained unmatched. There are 13 residues in the CDR3. CDR3 DNA: TGTGCCAGCAGTTTCTCGGACAGGGATAAGCAGTACTTC. This sequence encodes CASSFSDRDKQYF.

This clonotype was counted between two and nine times. The genes are TRBV7-3 and TRBJ2-7; tentatively, D is TRBD2 (6 bases). The CDR3 spans 15 residues. Germline CDR1 SGHTA, CDR2 FQGTGA. The germline V and J ends were trimmed by 3 bases and 0 bases, with 12 bases remaining between them. CDR3 in DNA: TGTGCCAGCAGCTTCCGTGCGGGGCTCTCCTACGAGCAGTACTTC. Amino acid sequence: CASSFRAGLSYEQYF.

This clonotype has ten or more counts. V and J are TRBV5-1 and TRBJ1-1; the match to TRBD1 covers 7 bases. The CDR3 contains 16 residues. Germline assignment: CDR1 SGHRS and CDR2 YFSETQ. V lost 0 bases, J lost 1 base, and 6 bases stayed unmatched. The CDR3, as DNA: TGCGCCAGCAGCTTGGCGTCAGGGGGATCGAACACTGAAGCTTTCTTT. Its translation: CASSLASGGSNTEAFF. Combining the CDR3 with reference TRBV5-1 and TRBJ1-1 gives the whole variable domain KAGVTQTPRYLIKTRGQQVTLSCSPISGHRSVSWYQQTPGQGLQFLFEYFSETQRNKGNFPGRFSGRQFSNSRSEMNVSTLELGDSALYLCASSLASGGSNTEAFFGQGTRLTVV.

This clonotype was detected ten times or more. The rearrangement uses TRBV7-6 and TRBJ2-3; perhaps TRBD2 as D (5 bases). Between the trimmed V and J ends, which lost 1 base and 1 base, there was a span of 9 bases. This CDR3 has 15 amino acids. The germline gives CDR1 SGHVS, CDR2 FNYEAQ. The CDR3 spells CASSLEAAGTDTQYF. CDR3 in DNA: TGTGCCAGCAGCTTAGAGGCAGCGGGCACAGATACGCAGTATTTT.

There are many counts of this clonotype. This chain uses TRBV5-6 with TRBJ2-2; D is unclear. The CDR3 covers 12 residues. Germline assignment: CDR1 SGHDT and CDR2 YYEEEE. V lost 1 base and J 5 bases, leaving 3 bases between the germline ends. The CDR3 here is CASSLSTGELFF. In nucleotides, the CDR3 is TGTGCCAGCAGCTTGTCAACCGGGGAGCTGTTTTTT.

This clonotype was seen repeatedly, ten times or more. The chain employs TRBV5-1 and TRBJ2-1; D perhaps matches TRBD2 (6 bases). V lost 2 bases, J lost 0 bases, and 12 bases lay in between. Germline CDR1 reads SGHRS; CDR2 reads YFSETQ. The CDR3 spans 16 residues. The CDR3 bases are TGCGCCAGCAGCTTTTTAGCGGCCAGCTCCTACAATGAGCAGTTCTTC. Translating it yields CASSFLAASSYNEQFF.

This clonotype was observed many times. The V call is TRBV29-1, the J call TRBJ2-3, with D possibly being TRBD1 (6 bases). Germline loops: CDR1 SQVTM, CDR2 ANQGSEA. V was cut by 4 bases and J by 4 bases, with 18 bases left in between. The CDR3 totals 15 residues. As DNA, the CDR3 is TGCAGCGTTGGGATGGACAGTTACCGTTCAGATACGCAGTATTTT. Protein product: CSVGMDSYRSDTQYF.

This clonotype was seen a few times. The rearrangement joins TRBV6-2 or TRBV6-3 to TRBJ1-2; D is uncertain. The CDR3 consists of 13 residues. Germline CDR1 MNHEY, CDR2 SVGEGT. Trimming took off 6 bases at V and 7 bases at J, with 15 bases between the two ends. DNA for the CDR3: TGTGCCAGCAGGGACGGCGGCCCGTCTGGCTACACCTTC. Protein product: CASRDGGPSGYTF.

This clonotype has a count of ten or more. V usage is TRBV20-1 and J usage is TRBJ1-1; TRBD1 might be the D (5 bases). With 3 bases removed from V and 0 bases from J, the gap between germline ends came to 11 bases. This CDR3 region has 14 residues. Germline V gene data show CDR1 as DFQATT and CDR2 as SNEGSKA (reference sequence). CDR3 sequence reads: CSARWKGLNTEAFF. The CDR3 region has the DNA TGCAGTGCTAGGTGGAAGGGGCTGAACACTGAAGCTTTCTTT.

The chain has TRBV3-1 and TRBJ2-6; TRBD2 might be the D (6 bases). This CDR3 region has 17 residues. Germline V gives CDR1 LGHDT, CDR2 YNNKEL (reference sequence). Trimming pared 5 bases from V and 1 base from J, leaving 15 bases between. The CDR3 sequence is CASSYPIGSSGANVLTF. CDR3 in DNA: TGTGCCAGCAGCTACCCCATCGGGAGTTCTGGGGCCAACGTCCTGACTTTC.

This clonotype was detected many times. The V gene is TRBV9, the J gene TRBJ2-3; a weak D match, TRBD2 (6 bases). Trimming pared 0 bases from V and 4 bases from J, leaving 9 bases between. Germline V CDR1 and CDR2: SGDLS, YYNGEE. This CDR3 contains 14 residues. The chain's CDR3 is CASSVGGVADTQYF. The CDR3 nucleotides are TGTGCCAGCAGCGTAGGGGGGGTCGCAGATACGCAGTATTTT.

The V and J genes are TRBV18 and TRBJ2-1; 10 nucleotides match TRBD2. CDR3 length equals 15 residues. Trimming removed 6 bases from V and 7 bases from J; junction bases left unmatched: 9. CDR1 is KGHSH, CDR2 LQKENI, per germline. Written as DNA, the CDR3 is TGTGCCAGCTCCCCCAGCGGGGGGGAGAGAAATGAGCAGTTCTTC. It codes for CASSPSGGERNEQFF.

There are many counts of this clonotype. The CDR3 loop reads CASRKTGNTEAFF. The DNA of the CDR3 is TGTGCCAGCAGAAAGACGGGGAACACTGAAGCTTTCTTT. The genes are TRBV27 and TRBJ1-1; D is undetermined. Germline V gene sequence: CDR1 MNHEY, CDR2 SMNVEV (reference sequence). The CDR3 has 13 residues. V was trimmed by 6 bases and J by 1 base, leaving 9 bases between them.

This clonotype was observed a few times. The chain uses TRBV10-3 and TRBJ1-2; 8 bases agree with TRBD1. This CDR3 comprises 17 residues. Germline loops: CDR1 ENHRY, CDR2 SYGVKD. The ends lost 3 bases at V and 2 bases at J; junction bases unmatched: 11. Here the CDR3 DNA reads TGTGCCATCAGTGAAGGTGGACGGCAGGGGGCAAACTATGGCTACACCTTC. This encodes CAISEGGRQGANYGYTF.

This clonotype was picked up many times. This rearrangement joins TRBV25-1 to TRBJ2-6, with TRBD1 identical over 9 bases. Germline CDR1 is MGHDK and CDR2 is SYGVNS. CDR3 length equals 16 residues. V was pared by 6 bases and J by 1 base, with 4 bases of the junction left unmatched. The CDR3, as DNA: TGTGCCAGCAGGGGGGGACAGGGATCTGGGGCCAACGTCCTGACTTTC. Translation gives CASRGGQGSGANVLTF.

The chain has TRBV3-1 and TRBJ2-7, with 7 bases identical to TRBD1. CDR3 length equals 13 residues. Germline V CDR1 and CDR2: LGHDT, YNNKEL (reference sequence). V trimming: 3 bases; J trimming: 3 bases; junction bases outside the gene matches: 2. CDR3 amino acids: CASSHGQDYEQYF. The CDR3, as DNA: TGTGCCAGCAGCCACGGACAGGACTACGAGCAGTACTTC.

Only a few counts were recorded for this clonotype. The chain employs TRBV7-2 and TRBJ2-1; unclear D gene. Between the trimmed V and J ends, which lost 3 bases and 0 bases, there was a span of 12 bases. The CDR3 contains 16 residues. CDR1 is SGHTA, CDR2 FQGNSA, per germline. The CDR3 is CASSFTSRISYNEQFF. For the CDR3, the DNA is TGTGCCAGCAGCTTCACGTCGCGGATCTCCTACAATGAGCAGTTCTTC.

For this clonotype: The junction differs from germline at one of its ends, possibly a read error. The V and J genes are TRBV18 and TRBJ2-7; TRBD1 agrees at 9 bases. This CDR3 is 11 amino acids long. The germline gives CDR1 KGHSH, CDR2 LQKENI. The CDR3 DNA is TGTGCCAGCTCACCCGGACAGGGGTCCTTCTTC. It specifies CASSPGQGSFF.

This clonotype has at least ten counts. This sequence joins TRBV7-8 and TRBJ2-7; tentatively, D is TRBD1 (6 bases). Germline loops: CDR1 SGHVS, CDR2 FQNEAQ. The CDR3 spans 14 residues. The V end was cut by 5 bases, the J end by 2 bases, with 13 bases between. CDR3: CASSHRDKAYEQYF. CDR3 bases: TGTGCCAGCAGCCATCGGGACAAAGCCTACGAGCAGTACTTC.

This clonotype was observed at least ten times. The chain uses TRBV29-1 and TRBJ2-3; perhaps TRBD2 as D (7 bases). The length of the CDR3 is 13 residues. CDR1 and CDR2 from the germline V gene are SQVTM and ANQGSEA. V lost 4 bases and J 8 bases, leaving 16 bases between the germline ends. The CDR3 DNA follows: TGCAGCGTTGCTGAGGGGGGGCTGGGTACGCAGTATTTT. Translated: CSVAEGGLGTQYF.